This T cell receptor beta chain comes out of a study of blood T cell repertoires in COVID-19. Study-wide context: Sites in the United States, Italy and Spain provided acute and convalescent COVID-19 samples. Sample material is recorded as cDNA or gDNA derived from T cells, B-cell-depleted T cells, or PBMCs.

Study processing details: Amplified reference gene primers provided the basis for estimating nucleated cell counts. Some clones are missing from TCRdb's copy, which holds only in-frame ones; the method was immunoSEQ multiplex PCR. The V and J calls and clone size are taken from that table; D and trimming were inferred from the DNA. The sample shows tens of thousands of clones, roughly 89% of them seen only once. The CDR3 totals 15 residues. V dropped 5 bases and J dropped 1; count of bases not matched to a gene: 2. Germline V gene sequence: CDR1 MNHNY, CDR2 SVGAGI (reference sequence). The sequenced material came from peripheral blood. This receptor was taken from a man in his forties or fifties with acute or convalescent COVID-19. This chain links TRBV6-6 with TRBJ1-4; 9 positions agree with TRBD1. CDR3 amino acids: CASSPTGGTNEKLFF. CDR3 in DNA: TGTGCCAGCAGTCCGACAGGGGGAACTAATGAAAAACTGTTTTTT.